The next 32 T cell receptor beta chains were all read from a single sample in a study of T cell repertoires in cytomegalovirus infection. MiXCR was run by TCRdb on the reads, yielding one entry per CDR3 protein. The table lists a few hundred thousand distinct CDR3 sequences, approximately 17% of them singletons, with roughly 45% in the top ten. The source material was CD8+ T cells from PBMCs. Every receptor here comes from a human donor in good health (CMV status not recorded). Some clones in this sample may be carry-over from other donors' samples.

This clonotype was seen a few times. The chain combines TRBV29-1 with TRBJ1-1; 8 positions match TRBD1. This CDR3 region has 16 residues. V was clipped by 0 bases and J by 3 bases; unmatched bases: 9. The germline V gene has CDR1 SQVTM and CDR2 ANQGSEA. The CDR3 is CSVEDVRGRLDTEAFF. As DNA, the CDR3 is TGCAGCGTTGAAGATGTCAGGGGGCGCTTGGACACTGAAGCTTTCTTT. Full variable domain (outside the CDR3, taken from reference TRBV29-1 and TRBJ1-1): SAVISQKPSRDICQRGTSLTIQCQVDSQVTMMFWYRQQPGQSLTLIATANQGSEATYESGFVIDKFPISRPNLTFSTLTVSNMSPEDSSIYLCSVEDVRGRLDTEAFFGQGTRLTVV.

This chain links TRBV18 with TRBJ2-7, with 7 bases lining up with TRBD1. CDR1 is KGHSH and CDR2 is LQKENI in the germline V gene. V was pared by 5 bases and J by 3 bases, with 7 bases of the junction left unmatched. This CDR3 is 14 amino acids long. CDR3 region: CASSNKDRDYEQYF. As DNA, the CDR3 is TGTGCCAGCTCAAATAAAGACAGGGACTACGAGCAGTACTTC.

The table lists this clonotype with many counts. The chain has TRBV7-2 and TRBJ2-7, with 9 bases fitting TRBD1. V trimming: 5 bases; J trimming: 3 bases; junction bases outside the gene matches: 5. This CDR3 comprises 14 residues. The germline V gene encodes CDR1 SGHTA and CDR2 FQGNSA. This chain's CDR3 is CASSRGTGNYEQYF. CDR3 DNA: TGTGCCAGCAGCAGAGGGACAGGGAACTACGAGCAGTACTTC.

The CDR3: CASSYSGTGDTGELFF. The CDR3 DNA follows: TGTGCCAGCAGCTATTCCGGGACTGGAGACACCGGGGAGCTGTTTTTT. V gene TRBV6-5 combines with J gene TRBJ2-2, with D possibly TRBD2 on 6 matching bases. V shed 6 bases and J shed 3 bases, with 17 bases lying between them. Germline lookup yields CDR1 MNHEY and CDR2 SVGAGI. This CDR3 contains 16 residues.

In this sample, this clonotype turned up many times. V and J are TRBV27 and TRBJ1-2; 7 bases line up with TRBD1. V shed 4 bases and J 2 bases; nucleotides not matched to a gene: 13. The CDR3 spans 17 residues. The germline V gene has CDR1 MNHEY and CDR2 SMNVEV (reference sequence). The CDR3 sequence: CASSSLSQGIGNYGYTF. The CDR3 bases are TGTGCCAGCAGTTCCTTATCACAGGGGATTGGAAACTATGGCTACACCTTC.

This clonotype was observed a handful of times. This chain links TRBV6-6 with TRBJ2-2; 8 bases map to TRBD1. CDR3 length equals 15 residues. The germline V gene has CDR1 MNHNY and CDR2 SVGAGI (reference sequence). V dropped 5 bases and J dropped 5; count of bases not matched to a gene: 7. The CDR3 DNA is TGTGCCAGCAGTGACCGGGACAGGTTTACCGGGGAGCTGTTTTTT. As protein: CASSDRDRFTGELFF.

This clonotype was seen at least ten times. The chain is built from TRBV7-9 and TRBJ2-1; the D gene is possibly TRBD2 (6 bases). V lost 5 bases and J lost 4, with 15 bases in between. The CDR3 covers 15 residues. CDR1 SEHNR and CDR2 FQNEAQ come from the germline V gene (reference sequence). The chain's CDR3 is CASSPAGGLYNEQFF. CDR3 bases: TGTGCCAGCAGCCCCGCCGGGGGATTATACAATGAGCAGTTCTTC.

A few counts support this clonotype. The chain uses TRBV20-1 and TRBJ2-3; 9 bases agree with TRBD2. This CDR3 has 14 amino acids. Germline trimming cut 2 bases from V and 10 bases from J; bases unmatched to any gene: 10. CDR1 and CDR2 from the germline V gene are DFQATT and SNEGSKA (reference sequence). The CDR3 DNA sequence: TGCAGTGCTAGAAGGCGGGGGGGATCGTTCGCGCAGTATTTT. It specifies CSARRRGGSFAQYF.

This clonotype was counted at least ten times. The V and J genes are TRBV28 and TRBJ2-7, with D perhaps matching TRBD1 (6 bases). This CDR3 is built from 15 residues. Deletions cut 4 bases from V and 0 bases from J, with 13 bases between. The V gene's germline CDR1 is MDHEN and CDR2 SYDVKM. DNA for the CDR3: TGTGCCAGCAGTTCCGGACAGACCCTCTCCTACGAGCAGTACTTC. This translates into CASSSGQTLSYEQYF.

Ten or more counts support this clonotype. The chain links TRBV7-2 to TRBJ2-1, with D hard to call. Germline CDR1 SGHTA, CDR2 FQGNSA. V was clipped by 2 bases and J by 2 bases, with 7 bases between them. This CDR3 has 14 amino acids. The chain's CDR3 is CASSLISAYNEQFF. The DNA of the CDR3 is TGTGCCAGCAGCTTAATATCGGCCTACAATGAGCAGTTCTTC.

This chain links TRBV19 with TRBJ1-1; the D gene is possibly TRBD1 (6 bases). The CDR3 sequence is 13 residues long. V was clipped by 10 bases and J by 0 bases, with 12 bases between them. Germline CDR1 reads LNHDA; CDR2 reads SQIVND (reference sequence). In nucleotides, the CDR3 is TGTGCCATCAAGGGGGGGTTGAACACTGAAGCTTTCTTT. Protein: CAIKGGLNTEAFF.

This clonotype was recorded a few times. This chain links TRBV6-1 with TRBJ1-1; possible D gene TRBD1, 6 bases. Trimming took 7 bases from V and 1 from J, leaving 25 bases between them. Per the germline V gene, CDR1 is MNHNS and CDR2 is SASEGT. This CDR3 has 18 amino acids. The CDR3 reads CASTFGSYLGGGNTEAFF. The CDR3 bases are TGTGCCAGCACATTTGGATCTTACCTTGGAGGGGGGAACACTGAAGCTTTCTTT.

This clonotype was seen many times. The chain links TRBV7-2 to TRBJ1-6, with TRBD1 identical over 8 bases. After removal of 4 bases from V and 6 bases from J, the junction contained 2 bases not matched to a gene. Germline V lookup: CDR1 SGHTA, CDR2 FQGNSA. The length of the CDR3 is 14 residues. CDR3 DNA: TGTGCCAGCAGCTCGACAGGGGTTAATTCACCCCTCCACTTT. Protein product: CASSSTGVNSPLHF.

V usage is TRBV29-1 and J usage is TRBJ2-5; D unclear. CDR3 length: 15 residues. Trimming pared 0 bases from V and 1 base from J, leaving 12 bases between. Germline CDR1 reads SQVTM; CDR2 reads ANQGSEA. This chain's CDR3 is CSVEDPKARQETQYF. As DNA, the CDR3 is TGCAGCGTTGAAGACCCCAAGGCGCGCCAAGAGACCCAGTACTTC.

This chain links TRBV7-9 with TRBJ1-1; 11 bases align to TRBD1. CDR3 length equals 16 residues. CDR1 SEHNR and CDR2 FQNEAQ come from the germline V gene (reference sequence). Trimming took 2 bases from V and 4 from J; bases not matched to a gene: 6. This CDR3 reads CASSLSGDRGGTEAFF. CDR3 bases: TGTGCCAGCAGCTTATCCGGGGACAGGGGGGGCACTGAAGCTTTCTTT.

This clonotype was observed many times. The V call is TRBV7-8, the J call TRBJ2-5; 10 nucleotides match TRBD2. Trimming cost V 8 bases and J 2 bases; bases outside gene matches: 11. This CDR3 has 16 amino acids. Germline values: CDR1 SGHVS, CDR2 FQNEAQ. The CDR3 nucleotides are TGTGCCAGCTACACCGCCTGGACTAGCGGTCAAGAGACCCAGTACTTC. Protein sequence: CASYTAWTSGQETQYF.

The rearrangement joins TRBV12-5 to TRBJ1-4; the D is unclear. V was pared by 3 bases and J by 4 bases, with 18 bases between. Germline V gene sequence: CDR1 LGHNT, CDR2 FRNRAP. This CDR3 spans 17 amino acids. The CDR3 DNA follows: TGTGCTAGTGGTTTTTCGCGTCTAGACACCATTAATGAAAAACTGTTTTTT. Protein: CASGFSRLDTINEKLFF.

The rearrangement joins TRBV7-8 to TRBJ2-2, with D perhaps being TRBD1 or TRBD2 (5 bases each). From germline, CDR1 is SGHVS and CDR2 FQNEAQ. The CDR3 runs 17 residues. With 4 bases removed from V and 7 bases from J, the gap between germline ends came to 22 bases. The CDR3 DNA reads TGTGCCAGCAGCTCAGACCGGGACGGAGGTTCAGACGGGGAGCTGTTTTTT. It is translated as CASSSDRDGGSDGELFF.

At least ten counts were recorded for this clonotype. The chain couples TRBV7-2 to TRBJ2-7, with TRBD2 matching over 9 bases. Germline trimming cut 7 bases from V and 0 bases from J; bases unmatched to any gene: 4. This CDR3 comprises 14 residues. The germline V gene encodes CDR1 SGHTA and CDR2 FQGNSA. The CDR3 bases are TGTGCCAGCATAGCGGGGGAGATCTCCTACGAGCAGTACTTC. Translation gives CASIAGEISYEQYF. The whole variable domain, remainder taken from reference TRBV7-2 and TRBJ2-7, is GAGVSQSPSNKVTEKGKDVELRCDPISGHTALYWYRQSLGQGLEFLIYFQGNSAPDKSGLPSDRFSAERTGGSVSTLTIQRTQQEDSAVYLCASIAGEISYEQYFGPGTRLTVT.

The V and J genes are TRBV20-1 and TRBJ1-5; the D gene is possibly TRBD1 (5 bases). V lost 1 base to trimming and J lost 5 bases, with 18 bases between them. The CDR3 contains 16 residues. CDR1 and CDR2 from the germline V gene are DFQATT and SNEGSKA (reference sequence). The CDR3 spells CSARVFGGIGDQPQHF. CDR3 nucleotide sequence: TGCAGTGCTAGAGTATTTGGCGGGATAGGGGATCAGCCCCAGCATTTT.

This clonotype was counted between two and nine times. V usage is TRBV6-5 and J usage is TRBJ1-1; 8 nucleotides agree with TRBD1. The J segment lost 4 bases and the V segment lost 2 bases, leaving 6 bases of the junction unmatched. The germline CDR1 and CDR2 sequences are MNHEY and SVGAGI. CDR3 length equals 15 residues. This chain's CDR3 is CASSYDHTGGTEAFF. The CDR3 DNA follows: TGTGCCAGCAGTTACGACCATACAGGGGGCACTGAAGCTTTCTTT.

This clonotype was recorded a few times. The chain uses TRBV5-1 and TRBJ2-5; TRBD2 matches at 9 bases. Germline V gives CDR1 SGHRS, CDR2 YFSETQ. The junction had 13 bases not matched to a gene; V was cut back by 4 bases and J by 3 bases. The CDR3 loop spans 17 amino acids. Here the CDR3 reads CASSLTLWASGEETQYF. In nucleotides, the CDR3 is TGCGCCAGCAGCCTAACCCTGTGGGCTAGCGGGGAAGAGACCCAGTACTTC.

This clonotype was recorded many times. V gene TRBV7-9 combines with J gene TRBJ1-1; weak D call: TRBD1 (5 bases). This CDR3 region has 15 residues. CDR1 and CDR2 from the germline V gene are SEHNR and FQNEAQ (reference sequence). The germline V and J ends were trimmed by 1 base and 8 bases, with 17 bases remaining between them. CDR3 in amino acids: CASSLEETVLLEAFF. The CDR3, as DNA: TGTGCCAGCAGCTTAGAAGAGACAGTCCTTTTAGAAGCTTTCTTT. Combining the CDR3 with reference TRBV7-9 and TRBJ1-1 gives the whole variable domain DTGVSQNPRHKITKRGQNVTFRCDPISEHNRLYWYRQTLGQGPEFLTYFQNEAQLEKSRLLSDRFSAERPKGSFSTLEIQRTEQGDSAMYLCASSLEETVLLEAFFGQGTRLTVV.

This clonotype was counted at least ten times. This chain links TRBV7-2 with TRBJ2-7; weak D call: TRBD2 (6 bases). The V and J ends lost 6 bases and 2 bases respectively, with 20 bases between them. Looked up from germline, CDR1 is SGHTA and CDR2 is FQGNSA. This CDR3 contains 16 residues. The chain's CDR3 is CASSLSSGGLTYEQYF. CDR3 bases: TGTGCCAGCAGTCTCTCCTCCGGGGGACTGACCTACGAGCAGTACTTC. The full variable domain, rest sourced from reference TRBV7-2 and TRBJ2-7, is GAGVSQSPSNKVTEKGKDVELRCDPISGHTALYWYRQSLGQGLEFLIYFQGNSAPDKSGLPSDRFSAERTGGSVSTLTIQRTQQEDSAVYLCASSLSSGGLTYEQYFGPGTRLTVT.

A few counts support this clonotype. The rearrangement uses TRBV12-3 or TRBV12-4 and TRBJ2-7; weak D call: TRBD1 (6 bases). This CDR3 is 14 amino acids long. V dropped 6 bases and J dropped 3 bases, with 15 bases sitting between them. In DNA form, the CDR3 reads TGTGCCAGCAGCCCTGAAACAGGGAACTACGAGCAGTACTTC. Translation gives CASSPETGNYEQYF.

This clonotype was found many times. The chain recombines TRBV6-4 with TRBJ2-7; D is possibly TRBD1 (6 bases). V was clipped by 2 bases and J by 3 bases, with 20 bases between them. Germline V gene lookup returns CDR1 MRHNA and CDR2 SNTAGT. This CDR3 region has 17 residues. CDR3 loop: CASSDGYRERFLYEQYF. The CDR3 DNA sequence: TGTGCCAGCAGTGACGGGTACAGGGAACGGTTTCTCTACGAGCAGTACTTC.

This chain connects TRBV29-1 to TRBJ2-7, with D hard to call. Germline values: CDR1 SQVTM, CDR2 ANQGSEA. V was cut by 0 bases and J by 3 bases, with 9 bases left in between. CDR3 size: 13 residues. CDR3 DNA: TGCAGCGTTGAAGACAACAGCCTCTACGAGCAGTACTTC. Translation: CSVEDNSLYEQYF.

The table lists this clonotype with many counts. The chain recombines TRBV28 with TRBJ1-1; 7 nucleotides match TRBD1. This CDR3 contains 15 residues. V lost 1 base, J lost 1 base, and 3 bases stayed unmatched. The germline CDR1 and CDR2 sequences are MDHEN and SYDVKM. The CDR3 DNA sequence: TGTGCCAGCAGTTTATCCAGACAGGGGAACACTGAAGCTTTCTTT. Translation gives CASSLSRQGNTEAFF. Combining the CDR3 with reference TRBV28 and TRBJ1-1 gives the whole variable domain DVKVTQSSRYLVKRTGEKVFLECVQDMDHENMFWYRQDPGLGLRLIYFSYDVKMKEKGDIPEGYSVSREKKERFSLILESASTNQTSMYLCASSLSRQGNTEAFFGQGTRLTVV.

This clonotype showed up many times. V is TRBV27 and J is TRBJ2-1; TRBD1 agrees at 7 bases. The V gene's germline CDR1 is MNHEY and CDR2 SMNVEV (reference sequence). The CDR3 has 14 amino acids. V lost 6 bases and J lost 3; bases outside the gene matches: 5. CDR3 in amino acids: CASRQGTIYNEQFF. The CDR3 DNA reads as TGTGCCAGCAGACAGGGGACAATCTACAATGAGCAGTTCTTC.

A single count supports this clonotype. The genes are TRBV19 and TRBJ2-7; no firm D call. Trimming shortened V by 6 bases and J by 0 bases, and 9 bases separated the two germline ends. CDR1 and CDR2 (germline): LNHDA, SQIVND (reference sequence). The CDR3 has 13 amino acids. The DNA of the CDR3 is TGTGCCAGTAGCCCGGCTCTCTCCTACGAGCAGTACTTC. Translating it yields CASSPALSYEQYF.

This clonotype was found a few times. The chain is built from TRBV12-3 or TRBV12-4 and TRBJ2-3; D unclear. The germline V and J ends were trimmed by 2 bases and 6 bases, with 9 bases remaining between them. The CDR3 contains 13 residues. The CDR3 region is CASSLRIPDTQYF. The CDR3 DNA follows: TGTGCCAGCAGTTTACGAATACCCGATACGCAGTATTTT.

This clonotype has just a few counts. This sequence joins TRBV20-1 and TRBJ1-2; no reliable D call. The CDR3 has 14 residues. The V gene lost 3 bases and the J gene lost 6 bases, with 17 bases spanning the gap. CDR1 is DFQATT, CDR2 SNEGSKA, per germline (reference sequence). The CDR3 region has the DNA TGCAGTGCTAGGGCACGGACGAACTTAGATGGCTACACCTTC. Translated, it gives CSARARTNLDGYTF.